This entry lists 27 T cell receptor beta chains sequenced from one sample in a study of T cell repertoires in cytomegalovirus infection. These TCRs' antigens remain unknown. TCRdb analysed the reads with MiXCR anew, one entry per CDR3 protein. The data show about half a million distinct CDR3 sequences, with about 39% seen just once and around 44% held by the top ten. The sequencing here drew on cultured PBMCs, taken from culture after CMV antigen stimulation. The receptors derive from a human donor in good health (CMV status not recorded). Some clones in this sample may be carry-over from other donors' samples.

The chain couples TRBV11-2 to TRBJ2-2; D is unclear. In germline, CDR1 is SGHAT, CDR2 FQNNGV. This CDR3 is 15 amino acids long. V was pared by 8 bases and J by 0 bases, with 13 bases between. CDR3 DNA sequence: TGTGCCAGCCAAAAGTGGGGATCGAACACCGGGGAGCTGTTTTTT. It translates to CASQKWGSNTGELFF.

The genes are TRBV6-6 and TRBJ1-6; D is perhaps TRBD1 (6 bases). V was cut by 7 bases and J by 6 bases, with 13 bases left in between. There are 14 residues in the CDR3. Germline V gene sequence: CDR1 MNHNY, CDR2 SVGAGI (reference sequence). CDR3 sequence (DNA): TGTGCCAGCAATAAAGGACAGCCTAATTCACCCCTCCACTTT. This encodes CASNKGQPNSPLHF.

The chain couples TRBV20-1 to TRBJ2-3, with 7 bases lining up with TRBD1. V was pared by 1 base and J by 1 base, with 17 bases of the junction left unmatched. The CDR3 covers 19 residues. The germline gives CDR1 DFQATT, CDR2 SNEGSKA (reference sequence). CDR3 sequence: CSARGPRTGVIVGTDTQYF. The CDR3 DNA reads TGCAGTGCTAGAGGGCCTCGAACAGGGGTTATAGTCGGCACAGATACGCAGTATTTT.

The rearrangement joins TRBV20-1 to TRBJ2-5; 12 positions agree with TRBD2. This CDR3 is built from 18 residues. The trim removed 4 bases at V and 2 bases at J, leaving 14 bases unmatched. CDR1 is DFQATT and CDR2 is SNEGSKA in the germline V gene (reference sequence). CDR3 DNA sequence: TGCAGTGCTAATCCGGTGACTAGCGGGAGTCGGCAACAAGAGACCCAGTACTTC. It specifies CSANPVTSGSRQQETQYF.

V usage is TRBV2 and J usage is TRBJ2-7; D is ambiguous. Trimming removed 2 bases at V and 3 bases at J, with 11 bases between. The CDR3 consists of 14 residues. The germline V gene has CDR1 SNHLY and CDR2 FYNNEI. The CDR3 region has the DNA TGTGCCAGCAGTGAATCTGGCAGCGACTACGAGCAGTACTTC. This codes for CASSESGSDYEQYF.

V usage is TRBV20-1 and J usage is TRBJ1-6; D is undetermined. The CDR3 consists of 13 residues. The ends were cut back, 5 bases at V and 7 bases at J, with 12 bases in the middle. In germline, CDR1 is DFQATT, CDR2 SNEGSKA (reference sequence). The CDR3 protein is CSADGTANSPLHF. In DNA form, the CDR3 reads TGCAGTGCTGACGGAACAGCGAATTCACCCCTCCACTTT.

The CDR3 reads CASSSQGPSPRGGPIGELFF. The CDR3 DNA sequence: TGTGCCAGCAGTTCACAGGGGCCGTCCCCGCGGGGGGGCCCGATCGGGGAGCTGTTTTTT. J is TRBJ2-2 and V is TRBV28, with 9 bases fitting TRBD2. CDR1 is MDHEN, CDR2 SYDVKM, per germline. Trimming cost V 4 bases and J 7 bases; bases outside gene matches: 22. The CDR3 is made up of 20 amino acids.

This chain uses TRBV10-3 with TRBJ2-2; 9 nucleotides align to TRBD2. Germline-derived CDR1 and CDR2 are ENHRY and SYGVKD. V shed 5 bases, J shed 7 bases, and the junction held 5 bases outside the gene matches. The CDR3 is made up of 14 amino acids. CDR3 DNA: TGTGCCATCAGTTCGGGACTAGCCGTCGGGGAGCTGTTTTTT. This encodes CAISSGLAVGELFF.

This chain connects TRBV10-3 to TRBJ2-1; tentatively, D is TRBD2 (5 bases). The CDR3 is 13 residues long. Germline V gene lookup returns CDR1 ENHRY and CDR2 SYGVKD. V lost 7 bases and J 6 bases, leaving 13 bases between the germline ends. The CDR3 reads CAITASKGNEQFF. In DNA, the CDR3 is TGTGCCATCACGGCTAGCAAGGGCAATGAGCAGTTCTTC.

J is TRBJ2-5 and V is TRBV24-1; TRBD2 matches at 10 bases. The CDR3 sequence is 17 residues long. In germline, CDR1 is KGHDR, CDR2 SFDVKD. With 2 bases clipped from V and 5 bases from J, the junction kept 10 bases outside the gene matches. Here the CDR3 DNA reads TGTGCCACCAGTGATTCCAGACTAGCGGGTGAGGCGGAGACCCAGTACTTC. Translation gives CATSDSRLAGEAETQYF.

The CDR3 nucleotides are TGTGCCAGCAGCTTAGTCCTAAGGGTGGCTGGGGCCAACGTCCTGACTTTC. The encoded protein is CASSLVLRVAGANVLTF. The chain has TRBV7-8 and TRBJ2-6; D unclear. Germline CDR1 is SGHVS and CDR2 is FQNEAQ. The CDR3 extends over 17 amino acids. Trimming stripped 1 base from V and 2 bases from J, with 12 bases between.

This chain uses TRBV15 with TRBJ2-2; D might be TRBD1 (5 bases). The CDR3 is 16 residues long. V was cut by 0 bases and J by 4 bases, with 12 bases left in between. CDR1 is LNHNV, CDR2 YYDKDF, per germline (reference sequence). The CDR3 here is CATSRDLQGGTGELFF. The CDR3 DNA reads as TGTGCCACCAGCAGAGATCTGCAGGGCGGCACCGGGGAGCTGTTTTTT.

The chain joins TRBV2 to TRBJ2-7; TRBD1 aligns across 7 bases. Looked up from germline, CDR1 is SNHLY and CDR2 is FYNNEI. The CDR3 runs 14 residues. V shed 4 bases and J 3 bases; nucleotides not matched to a gene: 6. The CDR3 bases are TGTGCCAGCAGTGGTAACAGGGGTGGCTACGAGCAGTACTTC. It specifies CASSGNRGGYEQYF.

This rearrangement joins TRBV19 to TRBJ1-5; D uncertain. CDR3 length: 15 residues. Trimming took off 6 bases at V and 5 bases at J, with 17 bases between the two ends. Germline V gene sequence: CDR1 LNHDA, CDR2 SQIVND (reference sequence). The CDR3 coding sequence is TGTGCCAGTAGCCGTGACCTTCTTTTGGATCAGCCCCAGCATTTT. Its translation is CASSRDLLLDQPQHF.

This chain connects TRBV7-8 to TRBJ1-2; no firm D call. Looked up from germline, CDR1 is SGHVS and CDR2 is FQNEAQ. CDR3 length: 15 amino acids. Trimming shortened V by 1 base and J by 4 bases, and 13 bases separated the two germline ends. For the CDR3, the DNA is TGTGCCAGCAGCTTAGGGACGGCCGGTACCTATGGCTACACCTTC. Protein product: CASSLGTAGTYGYTF.

V is TRBV12-3 or TRBV12-4 and J is TRBJ2-2, with 9 bases fitting TRBD2. This CDR3 comprises 15 residues. Germline trimming cut 8 bases from V and 2 bases from J; bases unmatched to any gene: 6. CDR3 sequence reads: CASRPAGGNTGELFF. For the CDR3, the DNA is TGTGCCAGCCGACCAGCGGGAGGTAACACCGGGGAGCTGTTTTTT.

This clonotype was picked up one time. The chain recombines TRBV12-3 or TRBV12-4 with TRBJ1-2, with D tentatively TRBD1 (6 bases). V was clipped by 3 bases and J by 6 bases, with 11 bases between them. The CDR3 is 13 amino acids. CDR3 in amino acids: CASSFGGGDGYTF. The CDR3, as DNA: TGTGCCAGCAGTTTTGGCGGGGGCGATGGCTACACCTTC.

The rearrangement joins TRBV12-3 or TRBV12-4 to TRBJ2-1; 7 bases are shared with TRBD2. This CDR3 has 14 amino acids. Losses at the gene ends were 3 bases for V and 5 bases for J; bases not matched to a gene: 4. The CDR3 reads CASSLAGVNNEQFF. The CDR3 DNA reads as TGTGCCAGCAGTTTGGCGGGAGTCAACAATGAGCAGTTCTTC.

This clonotype has a handful of counts. The genes are TRBV12-3 or TRBV12-4 and TRBJ2-2, with 10 bases identical to TRBD2. V was pared by 3 bases and J by 4 bases, with 8 bases of the junction left unmatched. This CDR3 has 17 residues. The DNA of the CDR3 is TGTGCCAGCAGTTTGGGACCGGGACTAGCGTTCACCGGGGAGCTGTTTTTT. It encodes CASSLGPGLAFTGELFF.

This chain joins TRBV20-1 and TRBJ1-2; no clear D. Germline V gene data show CDR1 as DFQATT and CDR2 as SNEGSKA (reference sequence). V was clipped by 1 base and J by 4 bases, with 19 bases between them. The CDR3 covers 16 residues. The CDR3 reads CSARAENSPKFYGYTF. For the CDR3, the DNA is TGCAGTGCTAGAGCGGAGAACAGCCCGAAGTTCTATGGCTACACCTTC.

The chain employs TRBV7-2 and TRBJ2-5, with D perhaps matching TRBD1 (6 bases). Germline V CDR1 and CDR2: SGHTA, FQGNSA. Trimming removed 1 base from V and 4 bases from J, with 13 bases in between. This CDR3 is built from 15 residues. CDR3 in amino acids: CASSLDRDLAETQYF. The CDR3 DNA reads as TGTGCCAGCAGCTTAGACAGGGATCTCGCAGAGACCCAGTACTTC.

This clonotype was found a few times. V is TRBV7-2 and J is TRBJ2-7; D unresolved. This CDR3 has 14 amino acids. Looked up from germline, CDR1 is SGHTA and CDR2 is FQGNSA. Trimming took off 4 bases at V and 0 bases at J, with 10 bases between the two ends. CDR3 in DNA: TGTGCCAGCAGCTCCCGCGTTAACTCCTACGAGCAGTACTTC. Translation gives CASSSRVNSYEQYF. Supplemented by reference TRBV7-2 and TRBJ2-7, the full variable domain reads GAGVSQSPSNKVTEKGKDVELRCDPISGHTALYWYRQSLGQGLEFLIYFQGNSAPDKSGLPSDRFSAERTGGSVSTLTIQRTQQEDSAVYLCASSSRVNSYEQYFGPGTRLTVT.

The rearrangement uses TRBV19 and TRBJ2-5; unclear D gene. Trimming shortened V by 6 bases and J by 3 bases, and 17 bases separated the two germline ends. There are 15 residues in the CDR3. Germline V gives CDR1 LNHDA, CDR2 SQIVND (reference sequence). Here the CDR3 DNA reads TGTGCCAGTAGCAACTCTAGAGGCGACAAAGAGACCCAGTACTTC. Its protein product is CASSNSRGDKETQYF.

This clonotype came up a few times. The genes are TRBV6-1 and TRBJ2-1, with 10 nucleotides matching TRBD2. Germline V gene sequence: CDR1 MNHNS, CDR2 SASEGT. The CDR3 totals 16 residues. V lost 2 bases and J lost 9; bases outside the gene matches: 10. The CDR3 is CASSESPSGGKREQFF. CDR3 bases: TGTGCCAGCAGTGAAAGCCCTAGCGGGGGTAAGCGTGAGCAGTTCTTC.

The chain links TRBV7-6 to TRBJ2-7, with 9 bases aligning to TRBD2. The germline V gene has CDR1 SGHVS and CDR2 FNYEAQ. This CDR3 region has 13 residues. The J segment lost 2 bases and the V segment lost 8 bases, leaving 4 bases of the junction unmatched. Here the CDR3 DNA reads TGTGCCAGCGAGGGACTAGCAACCTACGAGCAGTACTTC. It yields the protein CASEGLATYEQYF.

The CDR3 DNA reads TGTGCCACCCGACGGGACCCGAACACCGGGGAGCTGTTTTTT. Its protein is CATRRDPNTGELFF. The chain recombines TRBV19 with TRBJ2-2, with D perhaps TRBD1 or TRBD2 (5 bases each). Germline-derived CDR1 and CDR2 are LNHDA and SQIVND (reference sequence). V lost 10 bases to trimming and J lost 0 bases, with 12 bases between them. The CDR3 is 14 residues long.

The chain has TRBV4-2 and TRBJ2-6, with D hard to call. The CDR3 consists of 12 residues. Germline-derived CDR1 and CDR2 are LGHNA and YNFKEQ. Trimming pared 3 bases from V and 17 bases from J, leaving 14 bases between. The CDR3 bases are TGTGCCAGCAGCCAGAATAGGCACACCGTGACTTTC. This encodes CASSQNRHTVTF.